This T cell receptor (beta chain) was sequenced during a study of blood T cell repertoires in COVID-19. Study summary: Collection of acute and convalescent COVID-19 samples took place in the United States, Italy and Spain.

The CDR3 extends over 14 amino acids. Germline V gives CDR1 LGHNA, CDR2 YSLEER. Trimming shortened V by 1 base and J by 7 bases, and 11 bases separated the two germline ends. Clones were sequenced by immunoSEQ multiplex PCR, and TCRdb holds only the in-frame ones, with some missing. This table has 100,000 or so clones, 65% to 90% appearing once. V and J are TRBV4-3 and TRBJ2-1, with D perhaps matching TRBD2 (5 bases). Sequenced sample: peripheral blood. This receptor was identified in an older man with acute or convalescent COVID-19. The CDR3 protein is CASSQVGVSNEQFF. The CDR3 DNA reads TGCGCCAGCAGCCAAGTGGGAGTCTCTAATGAGCAGTTCTTC.